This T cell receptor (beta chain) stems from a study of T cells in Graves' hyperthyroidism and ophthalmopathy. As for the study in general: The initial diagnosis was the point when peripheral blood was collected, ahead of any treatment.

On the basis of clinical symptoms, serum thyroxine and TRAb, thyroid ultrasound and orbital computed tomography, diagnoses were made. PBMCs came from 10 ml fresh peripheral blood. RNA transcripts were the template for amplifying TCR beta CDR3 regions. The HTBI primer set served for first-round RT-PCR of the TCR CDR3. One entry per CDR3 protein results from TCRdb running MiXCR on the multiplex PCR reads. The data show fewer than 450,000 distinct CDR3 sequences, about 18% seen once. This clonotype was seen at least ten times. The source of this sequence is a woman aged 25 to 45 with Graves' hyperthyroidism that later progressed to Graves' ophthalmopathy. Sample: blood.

The CDR3 sequence: CASIRATATGNTEAFF. CDR3 nucleotides: TGTGCCAGTATTAGGGCGACAGCAACGGGGAACACTGAAGCTTTCTTT. The chain is built from TRBV6-1 and TRBJ1-1; maybe TRBD1 (5 bases). The CDR3 spans 16 residues. Trimming left V 9 bases short and J 1 base short, with 21 bases between. Germline CDR1 is MNHNS and CDR2 is SASEGT.